This is a list of T cell receptor beta chains from one sample in a study of blood T cell repertoires in COVID-19. Measured with immunoSEQ multiplex PCR; TCRdb has only the in-frame clones, and not every one. The data hold over 400,000 clones, with around nine tenths observed a single time. Input material: PBMCs or T cells enriched from blood (not recorded which). The receptors originated from an older woman who had recovered from COVID-19. Each CDR3 is given with its conserved first and last residue. The D gene is left open where the match is weak. Clone size, where shown, is once, few, many, or a class for clones that have expanded.

>-|TRBV6-5|TRBJ2-2|TRBD1
CASKTDRGSHGELFF
TGTGCCAGCAAGACGGACAGGGGGAGTCACGGGGAGCTGTTTTTT
>-|TRBV7-8|TRBJ2-1|-
CASSSRDTNYNEQFF
TGTGCCAGCAGCAGCCGGGACACAAACTACAATGAGCAGTTCTTC
>few|TRBV24-1|TRBJ1-2|-
CATGRKEDGYTF
TGTGCCACCGGGAGAAAGGAAGACGGCTACACCTTC
>-|TRBV27|TRBJ2-3|TRBD1
CASCFRPSGTGLDTQYF
TGTGCCAGCTGTTTTAGGCCCTCCGGGACAGGGCTAGATACGCAGTATTTT
>-|TRBV11-2|TRBJ2-5|TRBD2
CASSTWTSGQETQYF
TGTGCCAGCAGCACCTGGACTAGCGGCCAAGAGACCCAGTACTTC
>-|TRBV3-1/TRBV3-2|TRBJ1-2|-
CASSQLYRAFSF
TGTGCCAGCAGCCAACTTTACAGGGCTTTCTCCTTC
>-|TRBV5-1|TRBJ2-7|-
CASSSGPGGRRRVNF
TGCGCCAGCAGCTCGGGCCCCGGGGGGCGCAGGAGGGTGAACTTC
>-|TRBV12-5|TRBJ2-1|-
CASGLDRYNEQFF
TGTGCTAGTGGTCTCGACAGGTACAATGAGCAGTTCTTC
>-|TRBV18|TRBJ1-3|-
CASSPWNVRGDRGTIYF
TGTGCCAGCTCACCTTGGAACGTTCGGGGGGACCGAGGCACCATATATTTT
>-|TRBV5-1|TRBJ1-2|-
CASSLTSATDLYGYTF
TGCGCCAGCAGCCTTACAAGTGCGACAGACCTCTATGGCTACACCTTC
>-|TRBV6-5|TRBJ1-1|-
CASSPTGVENTEAFF
TGTGCCAGCAGTCCCACCGGGGTCGAGAACACTGAAGCTTTCTTT
>few|TRBV7-8|TRBJ1-6|TRBD1
CASSLGQGPNSPLHF
TGTGCCAGCAGCTTAGGACAGGGCCCCAATTCACCCCTCCACTTT
>-|TRBV27|TRBJ1-4|TRBD1
CASSSTGGDEKLFF
TGTGCCAGCAGTTCAACAGGGGGGGATGAAAAACTGTTTTTT
>few|TRBV9|TRBJ1-1|-
CASSVSLGGTEAFF
TGTGCCAGCAGCGTATCGCTGGGAGGGACTGAAGCTTTCTTT
>-|TRBV3-1/TRBV3-2|TRBJ2-5|TRBD2
CASSLFGLAGETQYF
TGTGCCAGCAGCCTTTTCGGACTAGCTGGCGAGACCCAGTACTTC
>-|TRBV11-2|TRBJ1-2|TRBD1
CASSGQGRNGYTF
TGTGCCAGTTCGGGACAGGGAAGGAATGGCTACACCTTC
>-|TRBV6-1|TRBJ1-3|TRBD1
CASSETGGGNTIYF
TGTGCCAGCAGTGAAACAGGGGGTGGAAACACCATATATTTT
>-|TRBV29-1|TRBJ2-1|TRBD1
CSVYGQGYNEQFF
TGCAGCGTTTATGGACAGGGCTACAATGAGCAGTTCTTC
>-|TRBV6-2/TRBV6-3|TRBJ2-2|-
CASSYREDNASGELFF
TGTGCCAGCAGTTACCGAGAAGATAACGCATCCGGGGAGCTGTTTTTT
>few|TRBV29-1|TRBJ1-1|TRBD1
CSARTDRRNTEAFF
TGCAGCGCCCGCACGGACAGGAGGAACACTGAAGCTTTCTTT
>-|TRBV5-1|TRBJ1-2|TRBD1
CASSLLGQGYGYTF
TGCGCCAGCAGCTTGTTAGGACAGGGGTATGGCTACACCTTC
>-|TRBV19|TRBJ1-4|TRBD1
CASSPLQGAVEKLFF
TGTGCCAGTAGCCCTTTACAGGGGGCGGTTGAAAAACTGTTTTTT
>-|TRBV18|TRBJ1-3|TRBD1
CASSPGQTDSGNTIYF
TGTGCCAGCTCGCCGGGACAGACCGACTCTGGAAACACCATATATTTT
>-|TRBV7-9|TRBJ1-3|TRBD1
CASSHLEGQGTGNTIYF
TGTGCCAGCAGCCACCTGGAGGGACAGGGTACTGGAAACACCATATATTTT
>-|TRBV7-9|TRBJ2-2|-
CASSLLLTGELFF
TGTGCCAGCAGCTTATTACTAACCGGGGAGCTGTTTTTT
>few|TRBV10-1|TRBJ1-6|-
CASSEGGYNSPLHF
TGCGCCAGCAGTGAAGGGGGATATAATTCACCCCTCCACTTT
>-|TRBV13|TRBJ2-2|TRBD2
CASSLGRGGMSTGELFF
TGTGCCAGCAGCTTAGGTCGGGGAGGGATGAGCACCGGGGAGCTGTTTTTT
>-|TRBV2|TRBJ2-2|-
CASSEQGGTGELFF
TGTGCCAGCAGTGAACAGGGGGGAACCGGGGAGCTGTTTTTT
>-|TRBV5-6|TRBJ1-4|TRBD1
CASSWGDRGQKLFF
TGTGCCAGCAGCTGGGGGGACAGGGGGCAGAAACTGTTTTTT
>-|TRBV9|TRBJ2-3|TRBD1
CASSVGRPIPGTATDTQYF
TGTGCCAGCAGCGTAGGCCGCCCCATACCCGGGACAGCCACAGATACGCAGTATTTT
>-|TRBV19|TRBJ1-1|TRBD1
CASSPTAGTGGLNTEAFF
TGTGCCAGTAGTCCAACCGCTGGGACAGGGGGCCTGAACACTGAAGCTTTCTTT
>-|TRBV27|TRBJ2-7|TRBD1
CASIGTGGHEQYF
TGTGCCAGCATCGGGACAGGGGGCCACGAGCAGTACTTC
>-|TRBV5-4|TRBJ1-1|-
CAIQTEYTEAFF
TGTGCCATACAGACAGAATACACTGAAGCTTTCTTT
>-|TRBV5-6|TRBJ1-5|TRBD1
CASSQDRANQPQHF
TGTGCCAGCAGCCAGGACAGGGCCAATCAGCCCCAGCATTTT
>-|TRBV7-8|TRBJ2-3|-
CASRVSTSTDTQYF
TGTGCCAGCCGGGTGAGCACAAGCACAGATACGCAGTATTTT
>-|TRBV29-1|TRBJ1-1|TRBD1
CSAGQGDTEAFF
TGCAGCGCTGGACAGGGAGACACTGAAGCTTTCTTT
>-|TRBV14|TRBJ2-1|-
CASSRTYNNEQFF
TGTGCCAGCAGCCGAACGTACAACAATGAGCAGTTCTTC
>-|TRBV10-3|TRBJ2-3|-
CAGRGGGTDTQYF
TGTGCCGGAAGAGGAGGTGGCACAGATACGCAGTATTTT
>-|TRBV18|TRBJ1-4|-
CASSRMAEEKLFF
TGTGCCAGCTCACGGATGGCGGAGGAAAAACTGTTTTTT
>-|TRBV19|TRBJ2-2|-
CASSIDITPRAGELFF
TGTGCCAGTAGTATAGACATCACACCCAGGGCCGGGGAGCTGTTTTTT
>few|TRBV6-5|TRBJ1-2|-
CASSSVGGRYGYTF
TGTGCCAGCAGTTCCGTGGGGGGGAGGTATGGCTACACCTTC
>-|TRBV19|TRBJ1-2|TRBD1
CASSGTGGDGYTF
TGTGCCAGTTCCGGGACAGGGGGCGATGGCTACACCTTC